This T cell receptor (beta chain) was captured in a study of cytomegalovirus exposure and HLA in healthy donors. Study observations and caveats: Most TCR sequences were uncommon, yet certain public TCRs appeared in many donors.

Germline CDR1 is LGHNT and CDR2 is FRNRAP. Trimming left V 5 bases short and J 4 bases short, with 6 bases between. CDR3 length: 11 amino acids. Comment on this clone: Its antigen is not identified.

The table came from immunoSEQ multiplex PCR; TCRdb's copy has only in-frame clones and leaves some out. This table has around 130,000 clones, 85% to 90% appearing once. The chain has TRBV12-5 and TRBJ2-7; D gene ambiguous. This receptor was identified in a woman aged 30 to 39 in good health and CMV-seronegative. Material: PBMCs. The CDR3 DNA reads as TGTGCTAGTGGTGCGCTATACGAGCAGTACTTC. Protein product: CASGALYEQYF.